Listed here are 10 T cell receptor beta chains from one sample, sequenced in a study of T cells expressing NK-cell markers. TCRdb processed the 5' RACE reads again and assigns one entry to each CDR3 protein, with no DNA. The repertoire table contains about 400,000 distinct CDR3 sequences. Input material: blood T cells: a sorted CD56 or NKG2C T cell subset, CD4+ or CD8+ T cells, or bulk PBMC T cells (not recorded which). Every receptor here comes from a woman aged 45 to 65 in good health.

V usage is TRBV3-1 and J usage is TRBJ2-7. Germline CDR1 reads LGHDT; CDR2 reads YNNKEL (reference sequence). The CDR3 has 14 residues. CDR3 amino acids: CASSQAVRAYEQYF.

The chain employs TRBV7-9 and TRBJ2-1; with no DNA, the TCRdb D assignment of TRBD2 cannot be verified. Germline values: CDR1 SEHNR, CDR2 FQNEAQ (reference sequence). The CDR3 loop spans 14 amino acids. The CDR3 reads CASSLAGGHMSQFF.

This chain links TRBV25-1 with TRBJ2-7; the D call from TCRdb, TRBD1, cannot be confirmed without DNA. This CDR3 contains 15 residues. Germline values: CDR1 MGHDK, CDR2 SYGVNS. The CDR3 loop is CASSELKGVSYEQYF.

The chain combines TRBV5-1 with TRBJ2-2; TCRdb picks TRBD2, but there is no DNA to check that call. Germline loops: CDR1 SGHRS, CDR2 YFSETQ. The CDR3 spans 16 residues. CDR3 sequence: CASSLSGKHLGGELFF.

The chain uses TRBV4-1 and TRBJ1-1. The CDR3 extends over 13 amino acids. Germline CDR1 is MGHRA and CDR2 is YSYEKL. Here the CDR3 reads CASSQQRKREAFF.

This chain connects TRBV12-3 or TRBV12-4 to TRBJ2-2; the TCRdb call, TRBD1, lacks DNA for checking. The CDR3 is made up of 16 amino acids. CDR3 protein: CASTQGQGWDTGELFF.

The chain links TRBV9 to TRBJ2-1; lacking DNA, the TRBD1 call made by TCRdb goes unchecked. The CDR3 is 18 amino acids. Germline CDR1 is SGDLS and CDR2 is YYNGEE. Here the CDR3 reads CASSDRDRGSISYNEQFF.

The chain employs TRBV12-3 or TRBV12-4 and TRBJ1-1. This CDR3 comprises 13 residues. The CDR3 loop is CASSLAQRAEAFF.

This sequence joins TRBV2 and TRBJ1-2. This CDR3 is built from 12 residues. Germline-derived CDR1 and CDR2 are SNHLY and FYNNEI. CDR3: CASSVQGGGYTF.

The chain has TRBV12-3 or TRBV12-4 and TRBJ1-6; the D gene TCRdb calls, TRBD1, cannot be checked with no DNA. The CDR3 extends over 14 amino acids. Here the CDR3 reads CASSLGDRGSPLHF.